This TCR beta chain originates from a study of CD8 T cells in ankylosing spondylitis. Findings and limits, study-wide: Enrichment of disease-linked clones was reportedly significant in matched ankylosing spondylitis synovial fluid. Those disease-linked clones were CD8+; they were also relatively rare in peripheral blood. A TCR beta motif made of eight highly homologous variants seemed typical of ankylosing spondylitis blood.

Trimming cost V 4 bases and J 3 bases, with 9 bases left between them. The CDR3 contains 13 residues. The germline gives CDR1 SGHTA, CDR2 FQGTGA. The authors made TCR beta libraries by quantitative 5'-RACE with molecular barcodes. TCRdb used MiXCR to reprocess the 5' RACE reads, holding one entry per CDR3 protein. The sample includes 450,000 to 550,000 distinct CDR3 sequences, 5.3% seen only once; the top ten take roughly 3.3%. This clonotype has a count of ten or more. The antigen is undetermined. The chain is built from TRBV7-3 and TRBJ1-1; the D is unclear. The specimen sequenced was blood, either unsorted or a sorted T cell fraction (not recorded which). The receptor comes from a male donor with ankylosing spondylitis. The CDR3 bases are TGTGCCAGCAGCTCGGCAGCCTACACTGAAGCTTTCTTT. Translated: CASSSAAYTEAFF.